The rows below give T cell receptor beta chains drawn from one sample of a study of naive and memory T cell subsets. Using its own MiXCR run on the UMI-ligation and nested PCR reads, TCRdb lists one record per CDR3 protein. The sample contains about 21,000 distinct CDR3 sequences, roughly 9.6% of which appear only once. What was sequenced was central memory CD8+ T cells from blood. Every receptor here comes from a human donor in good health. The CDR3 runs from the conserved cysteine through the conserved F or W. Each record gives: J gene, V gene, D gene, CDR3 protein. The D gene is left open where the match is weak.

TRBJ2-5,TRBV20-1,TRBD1,CSAQDRERETQYF
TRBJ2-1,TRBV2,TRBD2,CASSEGRTSSYNEQFF
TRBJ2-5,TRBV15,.,CATTPGLSIQETQYF
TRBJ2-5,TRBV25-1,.,CASSAASGPETQYF
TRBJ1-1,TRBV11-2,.,CASVSGVNTEAFF
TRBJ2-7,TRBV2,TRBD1,CASSWTGGYSYEQYF
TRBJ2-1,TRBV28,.,CASSLRGRGYPYNEQFF
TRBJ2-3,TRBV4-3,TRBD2,CASSHPTTPLAGITDTQYF
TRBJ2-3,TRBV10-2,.,CASSEGPGTDTQYF
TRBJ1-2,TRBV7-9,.,CASSLLRHGYTF
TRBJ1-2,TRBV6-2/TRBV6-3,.,CASYQRQGRSGYTF
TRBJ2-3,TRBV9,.,CASKPQDTSTDTRYF
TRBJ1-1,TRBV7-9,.,CASSLERVLGAEAFF
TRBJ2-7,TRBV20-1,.,CSARVRAHSYEQYF
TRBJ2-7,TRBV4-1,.,CASSPPGIGGYEQYF
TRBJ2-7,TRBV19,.,CASSISEDSANEQYF
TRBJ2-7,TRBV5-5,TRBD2,CASSLGLASWEQYF
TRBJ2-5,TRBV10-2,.,CASSDWETQYF
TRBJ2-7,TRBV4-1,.,CASSQDQGSEQYF
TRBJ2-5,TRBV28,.,CASSLDTGLQETQYF
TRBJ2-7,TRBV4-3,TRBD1,CASSPGQGRYEQYF
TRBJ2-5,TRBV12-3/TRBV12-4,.,CASSLALGQETQYF
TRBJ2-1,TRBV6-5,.,CASSYSTGPSYNEQFF